This T cell receptor beta chain was retrieved from a study of identifying expanded T cells in peripheral blood. This clone was observed a few times. TCRdb keeps only in-frame clones here, not all; method: immunoSEQ multiplex PCR. The data contain some 130,000 clones, about 88% of them seen just once; the ten biggest clones take up about 8%. No infections or other immune events were documented during collection. V lost 6 bases, J lost 8 bases, and 6 bases stayed unmatched. This CDR3 spans 13 amino acids. Germline assignment: CDR1 MDHEN and CDR2 SYDVKM. The source material was blood. The rearrangement uses TRBV28 and TRBJ1-4, with 7 bases matching TRBD1. This TCR was recovered from a person aged 18 to 75 in good health. CDR3 in amino acids: CASRRDRQEKLFF. The CDR3 coding sequence is TGTGCCAGCAGACGGGACAGACAAGAAAAACTGTTTTTT.